One sample yielded the 24 T cell receptor beta chains listed below, sequenced in a study of blood T cell repertoires in COVID-19. TCRdb's table, derived via immunoSEQ multiplex PCR, lists solely in-frame clones and lacks some. The table shows roughly 250,000 clones, with about 84% occurring only once. The sample consisted of PBMCs or T cells enriched from blood (not recorded which). The origin of the receptors is a woman aged 50 to 60 who had recovered from COVID-19.

The V and J genes are TRBV7-9 and TRBJ2-7, with 9 bases that match TRBD1. Losses at the gene ends were 5 bases for V and 5 bases for J; bases not matched to a gene: 16. Germline V gene lookup returns CDR1 SEHNR and CDR2 FQNEAQ (reference sequence). The CDR3 spans 17 residues. CDR3 region: CASSHGYVGTGIHEQYF. In DNA, the CDR3 is TGTGCCAGCAGCCATGGGTATGTTGGGACAGGGATACACGAGCAGTACTTC. The whole variable domain, filled in from reference TRBV7-9 and TRBJ2-7, reads DTGVSQNPRHKITKRGQNVTFRCDPISEHNRLYWYRQTLGQGPEFLTYFQNEAQLEKSRLLSDRFSAERPKGSFSTLEIQRTEQGDSAMYLCASSHGYVGTGIHEQYFGPGTRLTVT.

The rearrangement uses TRBV7-2 and TRBJ2-5, with 7 bases that match TRBD2. The CDR3 runs to 16 residues. CDR1 and CDR2 (germline): SGHTA, FQGNSA. The ends lost 3 bases at V and 7 bases at J; junction bases unmatched: 14. Here the CDR3 DNA reads TGTGCCAGCAGCTTTGAGTCTAGCGGTGTGCGCGGGACCCAGTACTTC. Encoded protein: CASSFESSGVRGTQYF.

The chain links TRBV30 to TRBJ1-1; D possibly corresponds to TRBD1 (5 bases). V was trimmed by 4 bases and J by 3 bases, leaving 12 bases between them. This CDR3 contains 13 residues. Germline-derived CDR1 and CDR2 are GTSNPN and SVGIG (reference sequence). The CDR3 DNA sequence: TGTGCCTGGACCAGGGCAATGTACACTGAAGCTTTCTTT. Amino acids: CAWTRAMYTEAFF.

CDR3 in DNA: TGTGCCAGCAGCTTCAGGCAGGGGGTTAATGAAAAACTGTTTTTT. As protein: CASSFRQGVNEKLFF. J is TRBJ1-4 and V is TRBV7-6; 7 bases fit TRBD1. The CDR3 consists of 15 residues. Trimming took 3 bases from V and 4 from J; bases not matched to a gene: 5. The germline gives CDR1 SGHVS, CDR2 FNYEAQ.

This clone was found once. The chain recombines TRBV25-1 with TRBJ2-5; 11 bases map to TRBD2. The CDR3 is 16 residues long. Losses at the gene ends were 5 bases for V and 1 base for J; bases not matched to a gene: 6. Germline CDR1 MGHDK, CDR2 SYGVNS. The CDR3 loop reads CASSKLGTSGQETQYF. DNA of the CDR3: TGTGCCAGCAGTAAACTTGGGACTAGCGGCCAAGAGACCCAGTACTTC.

The chain couples TRBV7-9 to TRBJ1-5; D is undetermined. The CDR3 is 11 residues long. V shed 5 bases and J shed 12 bases, with 11 bases lying between them. In germline, CDR1 is SEHNR, CDR2 FQNEAQ (reference sequence). CDR3 amino acids: CASSIDNVQHF. The CDR3 DNA sequence: TGTGCCAGCAGCATAGACAACGTCCAGCATTTT.

The chain couples TRBV21-1 to TRBJ2-3; the table assigns TRBD2, which was not confirmed against the DNA. TRBV21-1 has pseudogene status. This CDR3 has 16 residues. CDR3 in amino acids: CASSKDRRAGADTQYF. Written as DNA, the CDR3 is TGTGCCAGCAGCAAAGATCGGAGGGCGGGAGCAGATACGCAGTATTTT.

In nucleotides, the CDR3 is TGTGCCAGCAGCTTAGGGGGGCGGTACTCTGGGGCCAACGTCCTGACTTTC. Protein sequence: CASSLGGRYSGANVLTF. The chain joins TRBV13 to TRBJ2-6; D is possibly TRBD1 (5 bases). The V gene's germline CDR1 is PRHDT and CDR2 FYEKMQ (reference sequence). V lost 0 bases, J lost 0 bases, and 9 bases lay in between. This CDR3 has 17 amino acids. The whole variable domain, filled in from reference TRBV13 and TRBJ2-6, reads AAGVIQSPRHLIKEKRETATLKCYPIPRHDTVYWYQQGPGQDPQFLISFYEKMQSDKGSIPDRFSAQQFSDYHSELNMSSLELGDSALYFCASSLGGRYSGANVLTFGAGSRLTVL.

The chain joins TRBV7-9 to TRBJ2-1, with D tentatively TRBD1 (5 bases). The ends were cut back, 4 bases at V and 14 bases at J, with 21 bases in the middle. This CDR3 region has 14 residues. The germline CDR1 and CDR2 sequences are SEHNR and FQNEAQ (reference sequence). For the CDR3, the DNA is TGTGCCAGCAGCTCCATTAGGGGCATGGCTATTAAGTTCTTC. The encoded protein is CASSSIRGMAIKFF.

This clone was seen only a few times. V is TRBV11-2 and J is TRBJ2-7, with D maybe TRBD1 (6 bases). This CDR3 contains 16 residues. V gave up 5 bases and J gave up 2 bases, with 19 bases separating them. Per the germline V gene, CDR1 is SGHAT and CDR2 is FQNNGV. CDR3 protein: CASSRNSGHPTYEQYF. The CDR3 DNA reads TGTGCCAGCAGCCGAAACTCGGGACACCCGACCTACGAGCAGTACTTC. The whole variable domain, filled in from reference TRBV11-2 and TRBJ2-7, reads EAGVAQSPRYKIIEKRQSVAFWCNPISGHATLYWYQQILGQGPKLLIQFQNNGVVDDSQLPKDRFSAERLKGVDSTLKIQPAKLEDSAVYLCASSRNSGHPTYEQYFGPGTRLTVT.

In this sample, this clone turned up a few times. The chain combines TRBV6-2 or TRBV6-3 with TRBJ2-2; perhaps TRBD2 as D (5 bases). This CDR3 contains 16 residues. Trimming stripped 2 bases from V and 4 bases from J, with 14 bases between. Germline V CDR1 and CDR2: MNHEY, SVGEGT. CDR3 sequence (DNA): TGTGCCAGCAGTTACCGTCTAGCCAGGAGCACCGGGGAGCTGTTTTTT. Its protein product is CASSYRLARSTGELFF.

This clone has only one observation. The chain carries TRBV5-1 and TRBJ1-1; 8 nucleotides line up with TRBD1. V gave up 4 bases and J gave up 1 base; unmatched junction bases: 9. Germline CDR1 and CDR2: SGHRS and YFSETQ. This CDR3 has 16 amino acids. CDR3 DNA: TGCGCCAGCAGCCCCCCTAACGGACAGGGGAACACTGAAGCTTTCTTT. Translating it yields CASSPPNGQGNTEAFF.

This chain joins TRBV3-1 (or the pseudogene TRBV3-2) and TRBJ1-5; a possible D gene is TRBD1 (5 bases). The CDR3 runs to 13 residues. Germline V gene data show CDR1 as LGHDT and CDR2 as YNNKEL (reference sequence). Trimming pared 2 bases from V and 8 bases from J, leaving 10 bases between. The CDR3 reads CASSQSGGEPQHF. DNA of the CDR3: TGTGCCAGCAGCCAATCCGGGGGGGAGCCCCAGCATTTT.

The gene calls are TRBV2 and TRBJ1-6; no clear D. Trimming shortened V by 6 bases and J by 7 bases, and 16 bases separated the two germline ends. Per germline, CDR1 SNHLY and CDR2 FYNNEI. This CDR3 region has 15 residues. Here the CDR3 DNA reads TGTGCCAGCAGGACCGACAATTTCCGAAATTCACCCCTCCACTTT. Amino acids: CASRTDNFRNSPLHF.

V usage is TRBV5-6 and J usage is TRBJ1-2; D is unresolved. The CDR3 totals 11 residues. The ends were cut back, 3 bases at V and 8 bases at J, with 8 bases in the middle. CDR1 SGHDT and CDR2 YYEEEE come from the germline V gene. The CDR3 here is CASSYDGGYTF. As DNA, the CDR3 is TGTGCCAGCAGCTACGACGGGGGCTACACCTTC.

V usage is TRBV10-3 and J usage is TRBJ2-7, with TRBD1 matching 8 bases. Germline CDR1 reads ENHRY; CDR2 reads SYGVKD. This CDR3 comprises 13 residues. J gave up 2 bases and V 7 bases, and 4 bases lay outside the gene matches. The DNA of the CDR3 is TGTGCCATCATGGGGACAGGAGCCTACGAGCAGTACTTC. Residues: CAIMGTGAYEQYF.

The rearrangement links TRBV27 to TRBJ2-5; the match to TRBD1 covers 10 bases. Germline CDR1 and CDR2: MNHEY and SMNVEV (reference sequence). The V gene end was trimmed by 5 bases and the J gene end by 4 bases; junction bases not matched to a gene: 10. The CDR3 sequence is 16 residues long. In DNA form, the CDR3 reads TGTGCCAGCAGTCCAACCCGGGACAGGGGTGGAGAGACCCAGTACTTC. It translates to CASSPTRDRGGETQYF.

This clone was seen only once. The rearrangement joins TRBV7-9 to TRBJ2-5, with D maybe TRBD2 (6 bases). The germline V and J ends were trimmed by 7 bases and 9 bases, with 18 bases remaining between them. CDR3 length: 13 residues. The germline gives CDR1 SEHNR, CDR2 FQNEAQ (reference sequence). CDR3 loop: CASTPRGAGAQYF. DNA of the CDR3: TGTGCCAGCACCCCGCGGGGAGCGGGTGCCCAGTACTTC.

This sequence joins TRBV18 and TRBJ1-2; 7 bases are a match to TRBD1. V was pared by 4 bases and J by 8 bases, with 4 bases of the junction left unmatched. The CDR3 totals 12 residues. Germline loops: CDR1 KGHSH, CDR2 LQKENI. The CDR3 here is CASSHGTDGYTF. The CDR3 nucleotides are TGTGCCAGCTCACACGGGACAGACGGCTACACCTTC. The full variable domain, its missing parts supplied by reference TRBV18 and TRBJ1-2, is NAGVMQNPRHLVRRRGQEARLRCSPMKGHSHVYWYRQLPEEGLKFMVYLQKENIIDESGMPKERFSAEFPKEGPSILRIQQVVRGDSAAYFCASSHGTDGYTFGSGTRLTVV.

The rearrangement links TRBV30 to TRBJ1-3, with TRBD1 identical over 7 bases. V shed 2 bases, J shed 0 bases, and the junction held 4 bases outside the gene matches. The length of the CDR3 is 15 residues. CDR1 GTSNPN and CDR2 SVGIG come from the germline V gene (reference sequence). In DNA form, the CDR3 reads TGTGCCTGGAGTTTGACAGGGAACTCTGGAAACACCATATATTTT. Protein sequence: CAWSLTGNSGNTIYF.

This rearrangement joins TRBV28 to TRBJ2-3; no firm D call. Deletions cut 6 bases from V and 4 bases from J, with 14 bases between. The germline CDR1 and CDR2 sequences are MDHEN and SYDVKM. The CDR3 runs to 14 residues. Written as DNA, the CDR3 is TGTGCCAGCAGCCAGGTGTGGGTGGCAGATACGCAGTATTTT. Protein product: CASSQVWVADTQYF.

The J gene is TRBJ2-7, the V gene TRBV11-3; D might be TRBD1 (5 bases). V was cut by 1 base and J by 6 bases, with 16 bases left in between. The CDR3 has 15 amino acids. Germline V gives CDR1 SGHNT, CDR2 YENEEA. CDR3: CASSLGGLNLFEQYF. The CDR3 DNA is TGTGCCAGCAGCTTAGGGGGCCTCAACCTTTTCGAGCAGTACTTC.

This clone was recorded only once. The CDR3 DNA sequence: TGTGCCAGCAGTTACGGGGACAGGGGGCTAGGGTCACCCCTCCACTTT. It is translated as CASSYGDRGLGSPLHF. The J gene is TRBJ1-6, the V gene TRBV5-4, with TRBD1 matching over 12 bases. The CDR3 contains 16 residues. Germline V gene sequence: CDR1 SGHNT, CDR2 YYREEE (reference sequence). V gave up 5 bases and J gave up 10 bases; unmatched junction bases: 10.

The rearrangement uses TRBV11-3 and TRBJ2-7, with D unclear. Looked up from germline, CDR1 is SGHNT and CDR2 is YENEEA. The CDR3 covers 15 residues. Deletions cut 0 bases from V and 3 bases from J, with 12 bases between. The CDR3 DNA sequence: TGTGCCAGCAGCTTAGATCTTGCGGCCCTCTACGAGCAGTACTTC. Translated, it gives CASSLDLAALYEQYF.